This T cell receptor (beta chain) was observed in a study of T cell changes during pregnancy in multiple sclerosis. The data were produced by immunoSEQ multiplex PCR, yet TCRdb's version contains in-frame clones alone and is incomplete. The sample yields 15,000 to 20,000 clones, over 70% seen once. From germline, CDR1 is SGHDN and CDR2 FVKESK. This CDR3 region has 14 residues. The ends lost 3 bases at V and 2 bases at J; junction bases unmatched: 4. The sample here was CD8+ T cells from peripheral blood mononuclear cells, taken in the third trimester of pregnancy. This chain connects TRBV14 to TRBJ2-7; 7 bases map to TRBD1. This TCR came from a female donor in good health, enrolled as a control in a pregnancy study. The CDR3 bases are TGTGCCAGCAGCCACACGGGACAGACCTACGAGCAGTACTTC. The encoded protein is CASSHTGQTYEQYF.